Listed below are T cell receptor gamma chains from one sample, sequenced in a study of Vδ1+ human thymocytes. TCRdb reprocessed the multiplex PCR reads through CATT. In the table there are 20,000 to 25,000 gamma-chain clones, approximately 13% of which are singletons. Sequencing was carried out using Vdelta1+ gamma-delta thymocytes from the thymus. These receptors were collected from a child younger than two who had congenital heart surgery. Both conserved end residues are part of each CDR3. Clone size is not always given. Where it is, it says once, few, many or a class for expanded clones.

j_gene	v_gene	abundance	CDR3nt	CDR3aa
TRGJ1/TRGJ2	TRGV9	NA	TGTGCCTTGTGGGAGGTGAGGAGTGGTAAGAAACTCTTT	CALWEVRSGKKLF
TRGJ1/TRGJ2	TRGV4	few	TGTGCCACCTGGGATCAACTAAAGAAACTCTTT	CATWDQLKKLF
TRGJ1/TRGJ2	TRGV4	NA	TGTGCCACCTGCCCCCATAAGAAACTCTTT	CATCPHKKLF
TRGJ1/TRGJ2	TRGV5	NA	TGTGCCACCTGGGACAGGCCCTTGCGTGATGATAAGAAACTCTTT	CATWDRPLRDDKKLF
TRGJ1/TRGJ2	TRGV5	NA	TGTGCCACCTGGGACAGGCCCGAGGGTTATAAGAAACTCTTT	CATWDRPEGYKKLF
TRGJ1/TRGJ2	TRGV4	few	TGTGCCACCTGGAATGAAATTTATTATAAGAAACTCTTT	CATWNEIYYKKLF
TRGJ1/TRGJ2	TRGV3	medium-sized	TGTGCCACCTGGGACAGGCCGCGTTATAAGAAACTCTTT	CATWDRPRYKKLF
TRGJ1/TRGJ2	TRGV3	NA	TGTGCCACCTGGGACAGGGGGAAACTCTTT	CATWDRGKLF
TRGJ1/TRGJ2	TRGV4	NA	TGTGCCACCTGGAATGGAAACAATAAGAAACTCTTT	CATWNGNNKKLF
TRGJ1/TRGJ2	TRGV9	NA	TGTGCCTTGTGGGACCCCGACAAGAAACTCTTT	CALWDPDKKLF
TRGJ1/TRGJ2	TRGV9	NA	TGTGCCTTGTGGGAGGTCCGACCACCCGGTTATTATAAGAAACTCTTT	CALWEVRPPGYYKKLF
TRGJ1/TRGJ2	TRGV5	NA	TGTGCCACCTGTGGAAAACTGTTTTTT	CATCGKLFF
TRGJ1/TRGJ2	TRGV4	few	TGTGCCACCTGGAAGGCCATTATTAATAAGAAACTCTTT	CATWKAIINKKLF
TRGJ1/TRGJ2	TRGV5	few	TGTGCCACCTGGGACTCCCATTATAAGAAACTCTTT	CATWDSHYKKLF
TRGJP2	TRGV3	few	TGTGCCACCTGGGGCCTGGAGAGTAGTGATTGGATCAAGACGTTT	CATWGLESSDWIKTF
TRGJ1/TRGJ2	TRGV4	NA	TGTGCCACCTGCCGATGTGGTTATTATAAGAAACTCTTT	CATCRCGYYKKLF
TRGJ1/TRGJ2	TRGV9	few	TGTGCCTTCTCTCTGACTAAGAAACTCTTT	CAFSLTKKLF
TRGJ1/TRGJ2	TRGV2	medium-sized	TGTGCCACCTGGGACGGGAATTATAAGAAACTCTTT	CATWDGNYKKLF
TRGJ1/TRGJ2	TRGV2	NA	TGTACCACCTGGGGCGACAATTATTATAAGAAACTCTTT	CTTWGDNYYKKLF
TRGJP2	TRGV4	NA	TGTGCCACCTGGGATGGGCAAGGAAATAGTGATTGGATCAAGACGTTT	CATWDGQGNSDWIKTF
TRGJ1/TRGJ2	TRGV4	few	TGTGCCACCTGGGATACTGATTATTATAAGAAACTCTTT	CATWDTDYYKKLF
TRGJ1/TRGJ2	TRGV2	NA	TGTGCCACCTGGGACGGGCTGGGATTTATGGTCGGGCAGAAACTCTTT	CATWDGLGFMVGQKLF